The source of this TCR beta chain is a study of glioma-infiltrating T cells. Trimming removed 5 bases from V and 9 bases from J; junction bases left unmatched: 13. CDR3 length equals 15 residues. Germline lookup yields CDR1 MDHEN and CDR2 SYDVKM. Study-wide results and limits: CDR3 overlap between tissue and blood was very small.

This clonotype was observed at least ten times. Antigen unknown. Amplification of TCR alpha and beta CDR3 regions from RNA used iRepertoire nested multiplex PCR. TCRdb fed the multiplex PCR reads into MiXCR, producing one record per CDR3 protein. The sample yields about 110,000 distinct CDR3 sequences, 20% to 30% seen once. The TCR originated in a human donor with low-grade glioma or glioblastoma, undergoing nonglioma brain surgery, or in good health (not recorded which). This chain joins TRBV28 and TRBJ2-1, with 7 bases identical to TRBD2. What was sequenced was glioma tissue, nonneoplastic brain tissue, or PBMCs (not recorded which). CDR3 DNA: TGTGCCAGCAGTGCGCTGGGAGGGAGGAGCGGTGAGCAGTTCTTC. Its protein product is CASSALGGRSGEQFF.